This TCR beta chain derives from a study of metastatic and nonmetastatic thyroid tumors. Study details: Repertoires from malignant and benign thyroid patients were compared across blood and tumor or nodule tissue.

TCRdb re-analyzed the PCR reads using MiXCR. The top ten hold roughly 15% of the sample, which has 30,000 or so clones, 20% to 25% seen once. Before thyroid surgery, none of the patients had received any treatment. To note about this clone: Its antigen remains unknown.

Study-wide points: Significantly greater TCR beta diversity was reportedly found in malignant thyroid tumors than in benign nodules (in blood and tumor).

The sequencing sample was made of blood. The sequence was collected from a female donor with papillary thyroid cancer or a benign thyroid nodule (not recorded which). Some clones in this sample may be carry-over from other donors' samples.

The CDR3 DNA reads TGTGCCAGCAGTTTACCTAGTAGGGATACGCAGTATTTT. Its protein is CASSLPSRDTQYF. The chain combines TRBV28 with TRBJ2-3; the D is unclear. Germline CDR1 is MDHEN and CDR2 is SYDVKM. This CDR3 has 13 amino acids. Between the trimmed V and J ends, which lost 2 bases and 6 bases, there was a span of 9 bases.